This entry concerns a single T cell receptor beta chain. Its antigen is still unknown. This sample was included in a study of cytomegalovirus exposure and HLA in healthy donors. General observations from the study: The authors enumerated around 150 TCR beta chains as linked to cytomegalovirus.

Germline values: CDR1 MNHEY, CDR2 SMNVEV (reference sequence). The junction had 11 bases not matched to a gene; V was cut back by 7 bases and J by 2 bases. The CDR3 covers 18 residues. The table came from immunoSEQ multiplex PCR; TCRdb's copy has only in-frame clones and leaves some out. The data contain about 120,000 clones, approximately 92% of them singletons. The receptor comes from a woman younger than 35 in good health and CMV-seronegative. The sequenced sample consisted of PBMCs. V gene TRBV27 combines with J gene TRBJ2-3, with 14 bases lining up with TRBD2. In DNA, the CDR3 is TGTGCCAGCATCCCGGGACAGGGACTAGCGGGAGTCACAGATACGCAGTATTTT. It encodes CASIPGQGLAGVTDTQYF.